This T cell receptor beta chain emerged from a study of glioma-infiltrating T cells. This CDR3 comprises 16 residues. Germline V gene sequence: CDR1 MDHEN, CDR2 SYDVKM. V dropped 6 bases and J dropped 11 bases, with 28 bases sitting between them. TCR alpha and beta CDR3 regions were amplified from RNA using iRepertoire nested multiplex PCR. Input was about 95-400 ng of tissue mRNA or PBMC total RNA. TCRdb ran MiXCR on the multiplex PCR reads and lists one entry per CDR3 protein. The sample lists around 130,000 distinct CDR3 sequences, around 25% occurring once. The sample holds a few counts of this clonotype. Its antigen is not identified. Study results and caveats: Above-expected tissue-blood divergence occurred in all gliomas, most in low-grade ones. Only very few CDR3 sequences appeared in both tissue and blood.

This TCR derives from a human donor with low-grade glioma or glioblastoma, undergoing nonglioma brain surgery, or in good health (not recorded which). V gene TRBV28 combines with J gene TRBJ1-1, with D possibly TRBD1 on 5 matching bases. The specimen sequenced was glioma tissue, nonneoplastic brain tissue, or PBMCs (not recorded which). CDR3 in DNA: TGTGCCAGCAGCGTAGGCTTCGGGGCCGAGACCCAAGTGGCTTTCTTT. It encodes CASSVGFGAETQVAFF.